This T cell receptor beta chain was sequenced for a study of Ad26.COV2.S vaccination and SARS-CoV-2 variants. Of note for this clone: Its target is not known.

Only in-frame clones appear in the TCRdb table, and some are missing; sequencing was by immunoSEQ multiplex PCR. The sample records 150,000 to 200,000 clones, about 83% being singletons. Overall study results and limits: Once vaccination had occurred, spike-specific CD8+ and CD4+ T cell responses reportedly showed substantial breadth. The TCR breadth and depth analyses may have produced an underestimate of total T cell responses.

There are 15 residues in the CDR3. With V trimmed by 3 bases and J by 9 bases, 6 bases remained unmatched. Germline CDR1 MGHRA, CDR2 YSYEKL. The sequencing here drew on peripheral blood, taken after recovery from COVID-19. The V gene is TRBV4-1, the J gene TRBJ1-6, with 9 positions matching TRBD1. The source of this sequence is a human donor who had recovered from COVID-19. CDR3 protein: CASSQEGQGGSPLHF. CDR3 in DNA: TGCGCCAGCAGCCAGGAGGGACAGGGTGGTTCACCCCTCCACTTT.